The following is a T cell receptor beta chain sequence with its context. This entry belongs to a study of T-cell memory formation after mild COVID-19. The CDR3 totals 14 residues. CDR1 MNHEY and CDR2 SVGEGT come from the germline V gene. Trimming took off 6 bases at V and 3 bases at J, with 11 bases between the two ends. In TCRdb, the 5' RACE reads were re-called with MiXCR into one record per CDR3 protein. Of fewer than 350,000 distinct CDR3 sequences in the sample, roughly 8% were seen once. Material for sequencing was PBMCs or a T cell subset sorted from them (not recorded which). The rearrangement links TRBV6-2 or TRBV6-3 to TRBJ2-2; no clear D gene. The receptor was derived from a man between 18 and 35 years old who had mild COVID-19 (a few samples of this study predate the infection). Cell type and time point are not known. CDR3 residues: CASSSATYTGELFF. CDR3 nucleotides: TGTGCCAGCAGCTCAGCCACATACACCGGGGAGCTGTTTTTT.